The clone carrying this T cell receptor (beta chain) was seen more than once but under ten times. Donors were grouped by their self-reported clinical history. Recovered status applied to Cohort 3 donors who had two consecutive negative PCRs. It also applied to those with clearance or with symptom resolution. The data are from a study of blood T cell repertoires in COVID-19. Study at large: Material from acute and convalescent COVID-19 was sourced from the United States, Italy and Spain.

V was pared by 5 bases and J by 2 bases, with 3 bases of the junction left unmatched. The germline gives CDR1 SEHNR, CDR2 FQNEAQ (reference sequence). The CDR3 is 13 residues long. Per the original methods: The assay estimated nucleated cells by amplifying reference gene primers. Using immunoSEQ multiplex PCR, the repertoire was profiled, and TCRdb retains in-frame clones only, with some absent. V and J calls and clone size are as listed in that table; D and trimming were resolved from the DNA. The sample lists about 400,000 clones; approximately 87% were seen once. The J gene is TRBJ2-7, the V gene TRBV7-9; 7 bases line up with TRBD1. The source is a woman in her fifties or sixties who had recovered from COVID-19. Material: PBMCs or T cells enriched from blood (not recorded which). CDR3 loop: CASSTGQTYEQYF. The CDR3, as DNA: TGTGCCAGCAGCACGGGACAGACCTACGAGCAGTACTTC.